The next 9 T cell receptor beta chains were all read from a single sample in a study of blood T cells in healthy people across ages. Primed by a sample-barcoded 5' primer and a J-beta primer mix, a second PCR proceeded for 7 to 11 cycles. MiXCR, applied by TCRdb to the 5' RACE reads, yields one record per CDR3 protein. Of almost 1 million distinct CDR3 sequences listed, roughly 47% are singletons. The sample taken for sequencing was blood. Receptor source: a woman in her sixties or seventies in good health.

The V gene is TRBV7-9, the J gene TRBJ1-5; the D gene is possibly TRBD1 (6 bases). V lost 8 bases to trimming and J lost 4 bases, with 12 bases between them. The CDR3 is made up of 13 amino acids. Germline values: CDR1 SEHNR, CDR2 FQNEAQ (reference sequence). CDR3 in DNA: TGTGCCAGCGCCAAAGGGGGTAATCAGCCCCAGCATTTT. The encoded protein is CASAKGGNQPQHF.

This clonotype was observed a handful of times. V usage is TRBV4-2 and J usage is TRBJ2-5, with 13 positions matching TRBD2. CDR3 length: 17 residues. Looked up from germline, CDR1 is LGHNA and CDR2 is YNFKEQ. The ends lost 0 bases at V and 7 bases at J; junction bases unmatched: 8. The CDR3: CASSQDRWTSGSGTQYF. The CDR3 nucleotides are TGTGCCAGCAGCCAAGACCGTTGGACTAGCGGGAGTGGGACCCAGTACTTC.

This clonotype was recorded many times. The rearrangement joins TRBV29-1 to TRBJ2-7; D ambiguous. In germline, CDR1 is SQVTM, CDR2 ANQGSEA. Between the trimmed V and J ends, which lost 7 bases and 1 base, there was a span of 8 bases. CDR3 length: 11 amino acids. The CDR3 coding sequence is TGCAGCGGGGCCGATTCCTACGAGCAGTACTTC. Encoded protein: CSGADSYEQYF.

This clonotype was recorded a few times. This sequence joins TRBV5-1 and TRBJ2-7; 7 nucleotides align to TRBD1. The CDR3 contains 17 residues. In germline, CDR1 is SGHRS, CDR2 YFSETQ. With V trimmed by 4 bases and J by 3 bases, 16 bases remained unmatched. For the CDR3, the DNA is TGCGCCAGCAGCCCCCGGGACAGCTTTTTGGACGGCTACGAGCAGTACTTC. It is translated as CASSPRDSFLDGYEQYF.

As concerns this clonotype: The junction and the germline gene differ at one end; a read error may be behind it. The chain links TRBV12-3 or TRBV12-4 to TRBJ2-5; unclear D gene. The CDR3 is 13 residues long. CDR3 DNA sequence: TGTACCAGCAGTGCACCCTCTTGGGAGACCCAGTACTTC. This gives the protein CTSSAPSWETQYF.

The CDR3 loop is CAWSLRDGGNQPQHF. DNA of the CDR3: TGTGCCTGGAGTCTCCGGGACGGGGGGAATCAGCCCCAGCATTTT. This chain connects TRBV30 to TRBJ1-5, with D perhaps TRBD1 (5 bases). Trimming took 2 bases from V and 4 from J, leaving 15 bases between them. The CDR3 totals 15 residues. Germline V CDR1 and CDR2: GTSNPN, SVGIG (reference sequence).

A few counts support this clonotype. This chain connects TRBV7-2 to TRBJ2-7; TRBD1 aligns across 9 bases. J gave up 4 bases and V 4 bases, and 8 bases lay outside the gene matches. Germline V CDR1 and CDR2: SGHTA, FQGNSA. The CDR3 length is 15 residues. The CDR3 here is CASSSLNRGRYEQYF. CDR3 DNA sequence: TGTGCCAGCAGCTCCCTAAACAGGGGGCGGTACGAGCAGTACTTC. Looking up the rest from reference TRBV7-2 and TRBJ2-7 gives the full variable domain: GAGVSQSPSNKVTEKGKDVELRCDPISGHTALYWYRQSLGQGLEFLIYFQGNSAPDKSGLPSDRFSAERTGGSVSTLTIQRTQQEDSAVYLCASSSLNRGRYEQYFGPGTRLTVT.

CDR3 loop: CASSGTGGSERYF. The DNA of the CDR3 is TGTGCCAGCAGCGGGACAGGGGGAAGCGAGCGGTACTTC. The chain recombines TRBV9 with TRBJ2-4, with 10 bases aligning to TRBD1. This CDR3 region has 13 residues. The J segment lost 15 bases and the V segment lost 3 bases, leaving 9 bases of the junction unmatched. The V gene's germline CDR1 is SGDLS and CDR2 YYNGEE.

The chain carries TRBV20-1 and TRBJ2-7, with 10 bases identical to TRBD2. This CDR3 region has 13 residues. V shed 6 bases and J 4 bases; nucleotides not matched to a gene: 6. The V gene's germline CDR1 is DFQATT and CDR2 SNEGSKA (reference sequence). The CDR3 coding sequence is TGCAGTGCCGAAGGACTAGCGGATTACGAGCAGTACTTC. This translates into CSAEGLADYEQYF.